This entry features one T cell receptor (beta chain) sequence. Its specificity is unknown. The data were taken from a study of naive and memory T cell subsets. Both TRBC1 and TRBC2 were covered by a beta constant-region primer of two equimolar oligonucleotides. Ligated cDNA was amplified by four rounds of PCR with nested alpha and beta constant-region primers and SP2. TCRdb re-called the UMI-ligation and nested PCR reads with MiXCR, one entry per CDR3 protein. The data hold roughly 99,000 distinct CDR3 sequences, with 11% observed a single time. The study's findings and limits: Over 90% of naive TCR sequences appeared only once, unlike memory subsets. Naive repertoires, especially CD8, held a few larger clonotypes, possibly memory cells re-expressing CD45RA.

Sequences were obtained from naive CD4+ T cells from blood. This clonotype was sampled from a human donor in good health.

CDR3 sequence: CASSARASNQPQHF. DNA of the CDR3: TGTGCCAGCAGTGCCCGGGCGAGCAATCAGCCCCAGCATTTT. The chain carries TRBV2 and TRBJ1-5, with no clear D. Germline CDR1 SNHLY, CDR2 FYNNEI. Trimming took 4 bases from V and 1 from J, leaving 8 bases between them. The CDR3 is 14 amino acids.